The 25 T cell receptor beta chains in this list originate from one sample, sequenced in a study of T cell responses to AZD1222 COVID-19 vaccine. Profiled with immunoSEQ multiplex PCR; TCRdb holds only in-frame clones, not every one. The sample includes about 200,000 clones, roughly 92% of them seen just once. Sequencing was performed on peripheral blood, taken 28 days after the second AZD1222 dose. The origin of the receptors is an adult who received the AZD1222 COVID-19 vaccine.

This chain uses TRBV11-1 with TRBJ2-5; D gene uncertain. Germline assignment: CDR1 SGHAT and CDR2 FQDESV (reference sequence). The CDR3 spans 14 residues. Trimming cost V 3 bases and J 5 bases, with 13 bases left between them. CDR3 in DNA: TGTGCCAGCAGCTTCTCCGGATTTGAGGAGACCCAGTACTTC. This encodes CASSFSGFEETQYF.

This clone appeared once. V and J are TRBV25-1 and TRBJ1-6; 9 bases line up with TRBD1. V was pared by 6 bases and J by 8 bases, with 5 bases of the junction left unmatched. The germline V gene has CDR1 MGHDK and CDR2 SYGVNS. This CDR3 is 14 amino acids long. This chain's CDR3 is CASRGTGTDSPLHF. CDR3 nucleotides: TGTGCCAGCAGAGGGACAGGGACGGATTCACCCCTCCACTTT. The full variable domain, rest sourced from reference TRBV25-1 and TRBJ1-6, is EADIYQTPRYLVIGTGKKITLECSQTMGHDKMYWYQQDPGMELHLIHYSYGVNSTEKGDLSSESTVSRIRTEHFPLTLESARPSHTSQYLCASRGTGTDSPLHFGNGTRLTVT.

The J gene is TRBJ2-7, the V gene TRBV27, with 9 nucleotides matching TRBD1. This CDR3 is 13 amino acids long. The germline gives CDR1 MNHEY, CDR2 SMNVEV (reference sequence). V lost 5 bases and J lost 3; bases outside the gene matches: 2. The CDR3 spells CASSEGQGYEQYF. The CDR3 DNA reads TGTGCCAGCAGTGAGGGACAGGGCTACGAGCAGTACTTC.

The chain couples TRBV9 to TRBJ2-2; D is undetermined. Trimming took off 1 base at V and 1 base at J, with 5 bases between the two ends. The length of the CDR3 is 14 residues. From germline, CDR1 is SGDLS and CDR2 YYNGEE. The DNA of the CDR3 is TGTGCCAGCAGCGTAACGCTGAACACCGGGGAGCTGTTTTTT. Translated, it gives CASSVTLNTGELFF.

Notes on this clone: The junction differs from germline at one of its ends, possibly a read error. The rearrangement joins TRBV7-3 to TRBJ1-2; D remains unclear. From germline, CDR1 is SGHTA and CDR2 FQGTGA. This CDR3 comprises 12 residues. The CDR3 DNA reads as TGTGCCAGCAGCTTAGGGTCTGGGGAGGTGAACTTC. Its translation: CASSLGSGEVNF.

This CDR3 reads CASSLGGLTNYGYTF. CDR3 DNA sequence: TGTGCCAGCAGTTTAGGGGGACTGACTAACTATGGCTACACCTTC. This sequence joins TRBV28 and TRBJ1-2; TRBD1 is a possible D gene (5 bases). This CDR3 has 15 amino acids. CDR1 and CDR2 (germline): MDHEN, SYDVKM. V lost 2 bases and J lost 0, with 10 bases in between.

The chain recombines TRBV6-5 with TRBJ1-2; unclear D gene. The ends were cut back, 7 bases at V and 5 bases at J, with 14 bases in the middle. Germline V gene sequence: CDR1 MNHEY, CDR2 SVGAGI. This CDR3 has 13 residues. This chain's CDR3 is CASTLGMDYGYTF. DNA of the CDR3: TGTGCCAGCACTCTTGGCATGGATTATGGCTACACCTTC.

The chain is built from TRBV12-3 or TRBV12-4 and TRBJ1-5; no firm D call. There are 13 residues in the CDR3. Trimming stripped 5 bases from V and 3 bases from J, with 8 bases between. This CDR3 is CASSARPNQPQHF. The CDR3 DNA is TGTGCCAGCAGTGCGAGGCCCAATCAGCCCCAGCATTTT.

The chain uses TRBV28 and TRBJ1-6; D ambiguous. The CDR3 extends over 17 amino acids. Trimming left V 3 bases short and J 4 bases short, with 16 bases between. CDR1 and CDR2 from the germline V gene are MDHEN and SYDVKM. For the CDR3, the DNA is TGTGCCAGCAGTTTCGACATACTCGTTGGTTATAATTCACCCCTCCACTTT. Its protein is CASSFDILVGYNSPLHF.

This chain connects TRBV7-8 to TRBJ1-5, with 7 bases matching TRBD1. CDR3 length: 15 residues. With 0 bases clipped from V and 5 bases from J, the junction kept 4 bases outside the gene matches. Germline-derived CDR1 and CDR2 are SGHVS and FQNEAQ. Here the CDR3 DNA reads TGTGCCAGCAGCTTAGCGGCAGGGGGGTATCAGCCCCAGCATTTT. Its protein is CASSLAAGGYQPQHF.

The chain couples TRBV7-8 to TRBJ1-6, with D uncertain. There are 14 residues in the CDR3. Trimming stripped 10 bases from V and 2 bases from J, with 12 bases between. Per the germline V gene, CDR1 is SGHVS and CDR2 is FQNEAQ. The CDR3 reads CATHLAAYNSPLHF. The CDR3 region has the DNA TGTGCCACCCATTTGGCCGCCTATAATTCACCCCTCCACTTT.

The gene calls are TRBV6-5 and TRBJ2-3; D perhaps matches TRBD2 (5 bases). The CDR3 has 14 residues. Germline CDR1 is MNHEY and CDR2 is SVGAGI. With 5 bases removed from V and 5 bases from J, the gap between germline ends came to 14 bases. The CDR3 nucleotides are TGTGCCAGCAGTCGCCGGGAAGTGAGAGATACGCAGTATTTT. Translation gives CASSRREVRDTQYF.

The chain joins TRBV6-5 to TRBJ2-1, with 7 bases aligning to TRBD1. Germline V lookup: CDR1 MNHEY, CDR2 SVGAGI. The length of the CDR3 is 14 residues. Trimming at V came to 5 bases and at J to 3 bases, leaving 4 bases not matched to a gene. As DNA, the CDR3 is TGTGCCAGCAGTCGAGACAGGGACTACAATGAGCAGTTCTTC. This gives the protein CASSRDRDYNEQFF.

This chain uses TRBV18 with TRBJ2-3; TRBD1 matches 9 bases. The CDR3 sequence is 15 residues long. The J segment lost 0 bases and the V segment lost 3 bases, leaving 1 base of the junction unmatched. In germline, CDR1 is KGHSH, CDR2 LQKENI. CDR3 sequence reads: CASSPGQGSTDTQYF. CDR3 in DNA: TGTGCCAGCTCACCTGGACAGGGGAGCACAGATACGCAGTATTTT.

The genes are TRBV6-2 or TRBV6-3 and TRBJ2-3; 9 bases line up with TRBD2. This CDR3 comprises 19 residues. Per the germline V gene, CDR1 is MNHEY and CDR2 is SVGEGT. After removal of 0 bases from V and 0 bases from J, the junction contained 10 bases not matched to a gene. The CDR3 loop is CASSYSGGGGAFSTDTQYF. Here the CDR3 DNA reads TGTGCCAGCAGTTACTCGGGAGGCGGGGGGGCGTTTAGCACAGATACGCAGTATTTT.

This chain links TRBV7-2 with TRBJ1-5; D not resolved. The CDR3 length is 15 residues. Trimming stripped 5 bases from V and 4 bases from J, with 15 bases between. In germline, CDR1 is SGHTA, CDR2 FQGNSA. The CDR3 nucleotides are TGTGCCAGCAGCCCCAACTCGTATACTAATCAGCCCCAGCATTTT. This gives the protein CASSPNSYTNQPQHF.

The chain has TRBV30 and TRBJ1-2; tentatively, D is TRBD1 (6 bases). The CDR3 is 12 residues long. CDR1 GTSNPN and CDR2 SVGIG come from the germline V gene (reference sequence). The ends were cut back, 5 bases at V and 7 bases at J, with 14 bases in the middle. The CDR3 nucleotides are TGTGCCTGGGAAGGGGGACTCCCTGGCTACACCTTC. Translation gives CAWEGGLPGYTF.

This clone is a singleton in its sample. The chain combines TRBV11-2 with TRBJ1-2; perhaps TRBD1 as D (5 bases). Trimming removed 6 bases from V and 8 bases from J, with 22 bases in between. Germline CDR1 reads SGHAT; CDR2 reads FQNNGV. The CDR3 loop spans 15 amino acids. CDR3 in DNA: TGTGCCAGCAGGCCCTCGCACGGGGACCCTCGGGGCTACACCTTC. This codes for CASRPSHGDPRGYTF.

The chain recombines TRBV7-2 with TRBJ2-7, with D perhaps assigned TRBD1 or TRBD2 (5 bases each). Germline V CDR1 and CDR2: SGHTA, FQGNSA. V shed 5 bases and J shed 0 bases, with 14 bases lying between them. CDR3 length: 15 amino acids. This chain's CDR3 is CASSPFGTDSYEQYF. The DNA for the CDR3 is TGTGCCAGCAGCCCCTTTGGGACGGACTCCTACGAGCAGTACTTC.

The chain has TRBV28 and TRBJ1-4, with D perhaps TRBD1 (5 bases). The CDR3 extends over 14 amino acids. Trimming pared 6 bases from V and 0 bases from J, leaving 8 bases between. Germline loops: CDR1 MDHEN, CDR2 SYDVKM. Here the CDR3 DNA reads TGTGCCAGCAGCACAGGTGCAACTAATGAAAAACTGTTTTTT. Its protein product is CASSTGATNEKLFF. The full variable domain, with the rest looked up from reference TRBV28 and TRBJ1-4, is DVKVTQSSRYLVKRTGEKVFLECVQDMDHENMFWYRQDPGLGLRLIYFSYDVKMKEKGDIPEGYSVSREKKERFSLILESASTNQTSMYLCASSTGATNEKLFFGSGTQLSVL.

As DNA, the CDR3 is TGTGCCAGCAGTGAGGGGACCTCGTACTATGGCTACACCTTC. It codes for CASSEGTSYYGYTF. The rearrangement joins TRBV2 to TRBJ1-2; D may be TRBD1 (5 bases). CDR3 size: 14 residues. Trimming cost V 3 bases and J 3 bases, with 11 bases left between them. Germline values: CDR1 SNHLY, CDR2 FYNNEI.

J is TRBJ2-2 and V is TRBV20-1, with no clear D. The CDR3 is 14 residues long. Germline CDR1 and CDR2: DFQATT and SNEGSKA (reference sequence). V gave up 3 bases and J gave up 1 base, with 9 bases separating them. DNA of the CDR3: TGCAGTGCTAGTCGCCTAGGGAACACCGGGGAGCTGTTTTTT. The encoded protein is CSASRLGNTGELFF.

The V and J genes are TRBV3-1 (or the pseudogene TRBV3-2) and TRBJ2-7; 7 bases align to TRBD2. Germline CDR1 LGHDT, CDR2 YNNKEL (reference sequence). The CDR3 is 15 amino acids. Trimming removed 4 bases from V and 4 bases from J; junction bases left unmatched: 10. The CDR3, as DNA: TGTGCCAGCAGCCCCCAAGCGGGGAACCAGTACGAGCAGTACTTC. This gives the protein CASSPQAGNQYEQYF.

This chain connects TRBV9 to TRBJ2-5, with D possibly TRBD2 on 6 matching bases. Per germline, CDR1 SGDLS and CDR2 YYNGEE. The V end lost 3 bases, the J end lost 1 base, and 10 bases lay between the germline ends. This CDR3 comprises 14 residues. The chain's CDR3 is CASSAGTLQETQYF. In DNA form, the CDR3 reads TGTGCCAGCAGCGCCGGGACTCTCCAAGAGACCCAGTACTTC.

The chain employs TRBV12-3 or TRBV12-4 and TRBJ1-2; D is uncertain. V lost 6 bases and J 4 bases, leaving 12 bases between the germline ends. CDR3 length: 13 residues. The CDR3 loop is CASRPPGSYGYTF. DNA for the CDR3: TGTGCCAGCAGGCCCCCAGGATCCTATGGCTACACCTTC.